This T cell receptor (beta chain) was obtained from a study of PD-L1 blockade in urothelial cancer. Study overall: A median of 141,255 T cells was found in the blood samples.

Synthetically made TCR analog templates were put into each PCR as spikes. Sequenced by immunoSEQ multiplex PCR; TCRdb stores in-frame clones only, minus some. The data contain approximately 19,000 clones, approximately 90% of them seen just once; the ten biggest clones take up approximately 12%. Looked up from germline, CDR1 is SGHKS and CDR2 is YYEKEE (reference sequence). The J segment lost 0 bases and the V segment lost 4 bases, leaving 14 bases of the junction unmatched. The length of the CDR3 is 18 residues. Time point here: pretreatment peripheral blood. Patients were living with locally advanced or metastatic urothelial carcinoma.

This receptor was obtained from a man in his 70s with urothelial cancer. Source: PBMCs, taken around atezolizumab (anti-PD-L1) treatment. The V and J genes are TRBV5-5 and TRBJ2-7; 9 bases are shared with TRBD1. CDR3 sequence (DNA): TGTGCCAGCAGCGTTGGCACAGGGGGCACTATCAGCTCCTACGAGCAGTACTTC. Its translation: CASSVGTGGTISSYEQYF.